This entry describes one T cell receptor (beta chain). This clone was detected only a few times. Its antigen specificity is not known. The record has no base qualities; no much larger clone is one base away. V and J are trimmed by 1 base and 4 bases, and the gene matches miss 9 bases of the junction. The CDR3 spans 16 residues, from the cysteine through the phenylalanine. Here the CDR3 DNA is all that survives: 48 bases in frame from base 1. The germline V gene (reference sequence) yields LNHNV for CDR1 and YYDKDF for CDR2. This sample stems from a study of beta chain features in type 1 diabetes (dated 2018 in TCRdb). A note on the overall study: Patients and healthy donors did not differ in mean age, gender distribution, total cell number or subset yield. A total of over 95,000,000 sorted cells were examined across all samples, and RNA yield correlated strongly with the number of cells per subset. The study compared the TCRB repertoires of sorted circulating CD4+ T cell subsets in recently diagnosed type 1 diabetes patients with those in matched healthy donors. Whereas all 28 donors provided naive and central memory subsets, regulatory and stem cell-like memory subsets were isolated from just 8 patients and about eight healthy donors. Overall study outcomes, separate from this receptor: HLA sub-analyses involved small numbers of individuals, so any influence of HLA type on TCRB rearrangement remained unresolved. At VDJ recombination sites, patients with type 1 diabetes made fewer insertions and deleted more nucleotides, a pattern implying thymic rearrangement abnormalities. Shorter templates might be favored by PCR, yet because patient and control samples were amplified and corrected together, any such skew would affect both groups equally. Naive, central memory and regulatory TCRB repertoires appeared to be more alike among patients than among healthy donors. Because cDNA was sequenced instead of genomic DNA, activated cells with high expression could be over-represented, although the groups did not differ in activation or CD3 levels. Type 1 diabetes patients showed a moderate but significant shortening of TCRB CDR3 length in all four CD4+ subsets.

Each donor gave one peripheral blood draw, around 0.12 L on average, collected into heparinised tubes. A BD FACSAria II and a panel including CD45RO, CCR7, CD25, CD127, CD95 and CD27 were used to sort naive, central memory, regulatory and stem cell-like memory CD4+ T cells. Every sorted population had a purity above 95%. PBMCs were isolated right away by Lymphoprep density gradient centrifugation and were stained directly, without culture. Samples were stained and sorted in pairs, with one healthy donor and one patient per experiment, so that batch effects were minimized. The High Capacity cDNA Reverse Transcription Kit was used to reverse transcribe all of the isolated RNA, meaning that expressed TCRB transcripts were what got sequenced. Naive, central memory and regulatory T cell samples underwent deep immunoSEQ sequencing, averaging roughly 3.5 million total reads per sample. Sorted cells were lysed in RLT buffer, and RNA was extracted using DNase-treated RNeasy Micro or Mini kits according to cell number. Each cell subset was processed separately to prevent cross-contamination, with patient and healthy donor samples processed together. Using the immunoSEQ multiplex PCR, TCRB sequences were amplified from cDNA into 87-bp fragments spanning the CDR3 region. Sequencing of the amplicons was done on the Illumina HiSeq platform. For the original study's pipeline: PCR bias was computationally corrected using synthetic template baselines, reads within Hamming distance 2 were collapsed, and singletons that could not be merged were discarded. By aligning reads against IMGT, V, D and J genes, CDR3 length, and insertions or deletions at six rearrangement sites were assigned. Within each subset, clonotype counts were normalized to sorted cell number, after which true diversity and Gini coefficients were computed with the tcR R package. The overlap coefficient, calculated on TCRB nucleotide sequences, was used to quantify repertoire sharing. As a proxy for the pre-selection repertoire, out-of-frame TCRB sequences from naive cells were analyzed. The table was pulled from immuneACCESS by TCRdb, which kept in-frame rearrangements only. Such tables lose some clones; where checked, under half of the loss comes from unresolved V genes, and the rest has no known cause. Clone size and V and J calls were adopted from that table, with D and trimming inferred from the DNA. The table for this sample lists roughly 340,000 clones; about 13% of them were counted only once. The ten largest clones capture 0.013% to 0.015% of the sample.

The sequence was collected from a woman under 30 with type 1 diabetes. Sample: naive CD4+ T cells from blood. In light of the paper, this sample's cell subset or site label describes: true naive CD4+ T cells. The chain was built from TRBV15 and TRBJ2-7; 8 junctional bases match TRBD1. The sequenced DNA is TGTGCCACCAGCAGAGCTTGGACAGGGAGCGAATACGAGCAGTACTTC. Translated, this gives CATSRAWTGSEYEQYF.